This is a list of T cell receptor beta chains from one sample in a study of blood T cell repertoires in COVID-19. Assay: immunoSEQ multiplex PCR; the TCRdb copy retains only in-frame clones and omits some. The data show 45,000 to 65,000 clones, with approximately 91% seen just once and around 27% held by the top ten. Material for sequencing was peripheral blood. The receptors derive from a human donor in a cohort sampled during active COVID-19. Each CDR3 is given with its conserved first and last residue.

V gene: TRBV2; CDR3 protein: CASNLAGRTETQYF
V gene: TRBV27; CDR3 protein: CASMSKGGYSNQPQHF
V gene: TRBV19; CDR3 protein: CASSRQGRDYGYTF
V gene: TRBV14; CDR3 protein: CASSQFTSTGPRTYNEQFF
V gene: TRBV16; CDR3 protein: CASSPTLIAGSWEQFF
V gene: TRBV27; CDR3 protein: CASSLAPPTPQEVVTF
V gene: TRBV5-4; CDR3 protein: CASSLAGQGRFTF
V gene: TRBV7-2; CDR3 protein: CASSLPGTGNTIYF
V gene: TRBV14; CDR3 protein: CASSQEVGGLTKNIQYF
V gene: TRBV29-1; CDR3 protein: CSVVLGSSGDEQFF
V gene: TRBV24-1; CDR3 protein: CATSSGTGRKSEQFF
V gene: TRBV18; CDR3 protein: CASSPGLNQPQHF
V gene: TRBV6-5; CDR3 protein: CASSLGQHNSPLHF
V gene: TRBV5-1; CDR3 protein: CASSLEGLPGEQFF
V gene: TRBV5-4; CDR3 protein: CASSLSGGYTDTQYF
V gene: TRBV5-6; CDR3 protein: CASSQQGAGEKLFF
V gene: TRBV5-6; CDR3 protein: CASSLDLSGLSTDTQYF
V gene: TRBV3-1/TRBV3-2; CDR3 protein: CASSQGLDGYEQYF
V gene: TRBV20-1; CDR3 protein: CSASRQGNQPQHF
V gene: TRBV7-7; CDR3 protein: CASSPGAATTGNTIYF
V gene: TRBV28; CDR3 protein: CASSTQGRGGYTF
V gene: TRBV9; CDR3 protein: CASSVGTGPGNEKLFF
V gene: TRBV6-5; CDR3 protein: CATKGVLTSNQPQHF
V gene: TRBV19; CDR3 protein: CASSIDTGTGYGYTF
V gene: TRBV19; CDR3 protein: CASSASGRGHQDTQYF
V gene: TRBV27; CDR3 protein: CASSLSSRRNYGYTF
V gene: TRBV19; CDR3 protein: CASGQGALGGYTF
V gene: TRBV7-9; CDR3 protein: CASSLDPQYGYTF
V gene: TRBV29-1; CDR3 protein: CSVRGGGLNTEAFF
V gene: TRBV11-3; CDR3 protein: CASSLGTSGDRFF
V gene: TRBV5-6; CDR3 protein: CASSFTGTGASGYTF
V gene: TRBV11-1; CDR3 protein: CASSLGRGGDEQYF
V gene: TRBV25-1; CDR3 protein: CASSGYTQGRGYTF
V gene: TRBV6-6; CDR3 protein: CASSYPASGNEQYF
V gene: TRBV27; CDR3 protein: CASSTTGTETQYF
V gene: TRBV25-1; CDR3 protein: CASSVMGGTGMDTQYF
V gene: TRBV18; CDR3 protein: CASSPTGDRTDTQYF
V gene: TRBV11-3; CDR3 protein: CASSLGGGASYEQYF
V gene: TRBV6-2/TRBV6-3; CDR3 protein: CASSPAGPNEKLFF
V gene: TRBV3-1/TRBV3-2; CDR3 protein: CASSHRGGVGGVGTQYF
V gene: TRBV28; CDR3 protein: CASSLYGTGTEKLFF
V gene: TRBV6-6; CDR3 protein: CASSYSTGTSYEQYF
V gene: TRBV11-2; CDR3 protein: CASSPRTGGGEKLFF
V gene: TRBV19; CDR3 protein: CASSPTGTLYSPLHF
V gene: TRBV10-3; CDR3 protein: CAISDGRGFTDTQYF
V gene: TRBV6-4; CDR3 protein: CASSASGLAGNEQFF
V gene: TRBV14; CDR3 protein: CASSQDRAGVTYNEQFF
V gene: TRBV6-1; CDR3 protein: CASSDREGYGYTF
V gene: TRBV28; CDR3 protein: CASSSPPARGGYTF
V gene: TRBV11-2; CDR3 protein: CASSSGHLQETQYF
V gene: TRBV25-1; CDR3 protein: CASSERVGGVGNTIYF
V gene: TRBV9; CDR3 protein: CASSVEGTSVGELFF
V gene: TRBV3-1/TRBV3-2; CDR3 protein: CASSQDGLAGANTGELFF
V gene: TRBV7-2; CDR3 protein: CASSSGGGGKNGYTF